This TCR beta chain was sequenced during a study of blood T cell repertoires in COVID-19. Study overall: Material from acute and convalescent COVID-19 was sourced from the United States, Italy and Spain.

Per the original data handling: It was from reference gene primer amplification that nucleated cell counts were estimated. Assay used: immunoSEQ multiplex PCR; TCRdb lists only in-frame clones, some missing. The V and J calls and clone size were taken over from that table, and D and trimming were inferred from the DNA. The data contain 200,000 to 250,000 clones, about 79% of them singletons. The CDR3 spans 15 residues. The germline V and J ends were trimmed by 7 bases and 3 bases, with 18 bases remaining between them. Germline assignment: CDR1 MNHNY and CDR2 SVGAGI (reference sequence). Participants, about 18 to 90 years old, spanned around 25 US areas.

Sequences were obtained from PBMCs or T cells enriched from blood (not recorded which). The origin of this receptor is a woman aged 40 to 55 with acute COVID-19. V gene TRBV6-6 combines with J gene TRBJ1-2; D is possibly TRBD1 (5 bases). CDR3 DNA sequence: TGTGCCAGCACCCCAATCCCCAGGGAGGACTATGGCTACACCTTC. Amino acid sequence: CASTPIPREDYGYTF.